The 19 T cell receptor beta chains listed next were all sequenced from one sample in a study of T cell repertoires in cytomegalovirus infection. TCRdb recomputed calls from the reads with MiXCR, one row per CDR3 protein. The profile shows 300,000 or so distinct CDR3 sequences, roughly 9.3% of them singletons. What was sequenced was PBMCs. These receptors came from a human donor in good health (CMV status not recorded). Some clones in this sample may be carry-over from other donors' samples.

This clonotype appeared many times. The chain links TRBV6-5 to TRBJ2-5, with D unclear. The CDR3 totals 15 residues. With 4 bases removed from V and 1 base from J, the gap between germline ends came to 13 bases. The germline V gene has CDR1 MNHEY and CDR2 SVGAGI. In DNA form, the CDR3 reads TGTGCCAGCAGTTCCCTTGGCAGGAGCCAAGAGACCCAGTACTTC. Protein: CASSSLGRSQETQYF.

This clonotype was counted many times. The chain joins TRBV10-3 to TRBJ1-2; D is uncertain. The CDR3 is made up of 12 amino acids. The germline CDR1 and CDR2 sequences are ENHRY and SYGVKD. V was shortened by 7 bases and J by 4 bases, with 10 bases between the two germline ends. This CDR3 reads CAIKADVYGYTF. The CDR3 DNA reads as TGTGCCATCAAGGCAGACGTCTATGGCTACACCTTC.

This clonotype was counted many times. V and J are TRBV12-3 or TRBV12-4 and TRBJ1-1; D is uncertain. Trimming removed 0 bases from V and 11 bases from J, with 22 bases in between. CDR3 length equals 16 residues. CDR3 sequence reads: CASSLALPMKKGEAFF. For the CDR3, the DNA is TGTGCCAGCAGTTTAGCGCTTCCGATGAAAAAGGGTGAGGCTTTCTTT.

This clonotype was detected ten times or more. The chain couples TRBV6-2 or TRBV6-3 to TRBJ2-3, with D hard to call. Between the trimmed V and J ends, which lost 7 bases and 2 bases, there was a span of 13 bases. CDR1 and CDR2 from the germline V gene are MNHEY and SVGEGT. The CDR3 totals 14 residues. CDR3 sequence: CASTVDTNTDTQYF. The CDR3 nucleotides read TGTGCCAGCACCGTCGACACGAACACAGATACGCAGTATTTT.

This clonotype has ten or more counts. V gene TRBV5-6 combines with J gene TRBJ2-5, with 8 bases matching TRBD2. Unmatched junction bases numbered 4, after V lost 1 base and J lost 2 bases. Germline CDR1 is SGHDT and CDR2 is YYEEEE. The CDR3 totals 15 residues. Written as DNA, the CDR3 is TGTGCCAGCAGCTTGTTAGCGGGGACTCAAGAGACCCAGTACTTC. This encodes CASSLLAGTQETQYF. The whole variable domain, filled in from reference TRBV5-6 and TRBJ2-5, reads DAGVTQSPTHLIKTRGQQVTLRCSPKSGHDTVSWYQQALGQGPQFIFQYYEEEERQRGNFPDRFSGHQFPNYSSELNVNALLLGDSALYLCASSLLAGTQETQYFGPGTRLLVL.

The chain joins TRBV29-1 to TRBJ1-1; perhaps TRBD1 as D (5 bases). V dropped 7 bases and J dropped 5 bases, with 17 bases sitting between them. Per the germline V gene, CDR1 is SQVTM and CDR2 is ANQGSEA. The CDR3 has 13 residues. The CDR3 reads CSGRSGGRTEAFF. The CDR3 DNA follows: TGCAGCGGACGATCGGGGGGAAGAACTGAAGCTTTCTTT.

This clonotype showed up many times. J is TRBJ1-4 and V is TRBV11-2; TRBD1 might be the D (5 bases). The CDR3 contains 13 residues. Germline V lookup: CDR1 SGHAT, CDR2 FQNNGV. V was pared by 5 bases and J by 8 bases, with 12 bases between. The CDR3 DNA follows: TGTGCCAGCAGCACCGGGACTCGAGAAAAACTGTTTTTT. Residues: CASSTGTREKLFF.

This clonotype was detected many times. The chain uses TRBV15 and TRBJ1-5; no clear D gene. The V end lost 7 bases, the J end lost 3 bases, and 10 bases lay between the germline ends. The germline V gene has CDR1 LNHNV and CDR2 YYDKDF (reference sequence). The CDR3 is made up of 13 amino acids. CDR3 region: CATNSFPNQPQHF. CDR3 DNA: TGTGCCACCAATTCATTTCCCAATCAGCCCCAGCATTTT.

The genes are TRBV4-3 and TRBJ2-2; a possible D gene is TRBD1 (5 bases). Trimming took 1 base from V and 1 from J, leaving 7 bases between them. CDR1 is LGHNA, CDR2 YSLEER, per germline. The CDR3 loop spans 15 amino acids. The CDR3 region is CASSQGQQNTGELFF. CDR3 bases: TGCGCCAGCAGCCAAGGACAGCAGAACACCGGGGAGCTGTTTTTT.

The rearrangement links TRBV20-1 to TRBJ1-1; D gene ambiguous. Germline CDR1 reads DFQATT; CDR2 reads SNEGSKA (reference sequence). V was clipped by 5 bases and J by 10 bases, with 17 bases between them. This CDR3 is 12 amino acids long. The DNA of the CDR3 is TGCAGTGCTGATTTCATGGCGGAGGGAGCTTTCTTT. As protein: CSADFMAEGAFF.

This clonotype was detected many times. V and J are TRBV28 and TRBJ2-1; D may correspond to TRBD1 or TRBD2 (5 bases each). V lost 2 bases to trimming and J lost 9 bases, with 17 bases between them. Germline loops: CDR1 MDHEN, CDR2 SYDVKM. The CDR3 length is 15 residues. The CDR3 is CASSLAGTRGSEQFF. The CDR3 DNA sequence: TGTGCCAGCAGTTTAGCAGGGACGCGCGGCAGTGAGCAGTTCTTC.

In DNA, the CDR3 is TGCAGCGTTGAAGGGTTCACAGATACGCAGTATTTT. Protein: CSVEGFTDTQYF. The chain employs TRBV29-1 and TRBJ2-3; D gene unclear. The CDR3 sequence is 12 residues long. Per germline, CDR1 SQVTM and CDR2 ANQGSEA. V was pared by 1 base and J by 2 bases, with 4 bases between.

The table lists this clonotype with many counts. V and J are TRBV25-1 and TRBJ1-1; D is possibly TRBD1 (5 bases). The ends were cut back, 4 bases at V and 4 bases at J, with 10 bases in the middle. CDR3 size: 13 residues. CDR1 is MGHDK, CDR2 SYGVNS, per germline. The CDR3 here is CASSATGGTEAFF. As DNA, the CDR3 is TGTGCCAGCAGTGCAACGGGGGGCACTGAAGCTTTCTTT. The entire variable domain, with the rest obtained from reference TRBV25-1 and TRBJ1-1, is as follows: EADIYQTPRYLVIGTGKKITLECSQTMGHDKMYWYQQDPGMELHLIHYSYGVNSTEKGDLSSESTVSRIRTEHFPLTLESARPSHTSQYLCASSATGGTEAFFGQGTRLTVV.

The table lists this clonotype with many counts. CDR3 sequence: CASSEYPGAAYNEQFF. CDR3 sequence (DNA): TGTGCCAGCAGTGAATATCCCGGGGCGGCGTACAATGAGCAGTTCTTC. The chain employs TRBV6-1 and TRBJ2-1, with D perhaps TRBD1 or TRBD2 (5 bases each). CDR1 and CDR2 (germline): MNHNS, SASEGT. V lost 2 bases and J 4 bases, leaving 15 bases between the germline ends. The CDR3 loop spans 16 amino acids.

The rearrangement joins TRBV3-1 to TRBJ2-7; TRBD2 matches 7 bases. Germline CDR1 and CDR2: LGHDT and YNNKEL (reference sequence). There are 14 residues in the CDR3. J was trimmed by 1 base and V by 1 base; bases with no gene match: 1. CDR3 DNA: TGTGCCAGCAGCCAAGCGGGGGGATCCTACGAGCAGTACTTC. Translating gives CASSQAGGSYEQYF.

This clonotype was detected a few times. The chain is built from TRBV20-1 and TRBJ2-1; D possibly corresponds to TRBD2 (6 bases). Germline V gene lookup returns CDR1 DFQATT and CDR2 SNEGSKA (reference sequence). Trimming took off 6 bases at V and 9 bases at J, with 12 bases between the two ends. The length of the CDR3 is 11 residues. The CDR3 loop reads CSAYGGGEQFF. The CDR3 bases are TGCAGTGCATATGGGGGAGGTGAGCAGTTCTTC.

Only a few counts were recorded for this clonotype. The CDR3 here is CASRNAGTGEDTIYF. The CDR3 nucleotides are TGTGCCAGCAGGAACGCCGGGACAGGGGAGGACACCATATATTTT. The chain is built from TRBV28 and TRBJ1-3, with 10 nucleotides matching TRBD1. With V trimmed by 6 bases and J by 8 bases, 10 bases remained unmatched. The CDR3 extends over 15 amino acids. The germline CDR1 and CDR2 sequences are MDHEN and SYDVKM.

This clonotype was detected ten times or more. This sequence joins TRBV6-5 and TRBJ2-7, with 7 positions matching TRBD1. This CDR3 is 15 amino acids long. Germline assignment: CDR1 MNHEY and CDR2 SVGAGI. The ends lost 2 bases at V and 0 bases at J; junction bases unmatched: 4. CDR3 nucleotide sequence: TGTGCCAGCAGTTACGTACAGGGGAGCTCCTACGAGCAGTACTTC. This gives the protein CASSYVQGSSYEQYF.

This clonotype was seen a few times. The CDR3: CASSLRTRVHGYTF. The DNA for the CDR3 is TGTGCCAGCAGTTTGCGGACCAGGGTCCATGGCTACACCTTC. The chain joins TRBV12-3 or TRBV12-4 to TRBJ1-2; a possible D gene is TRBD1 (5 bases). The germline V and J ends were trimmed by 3 bases and 6 bases, with 14 bases remaining between them. This CDR3 is 14 amino acids long.